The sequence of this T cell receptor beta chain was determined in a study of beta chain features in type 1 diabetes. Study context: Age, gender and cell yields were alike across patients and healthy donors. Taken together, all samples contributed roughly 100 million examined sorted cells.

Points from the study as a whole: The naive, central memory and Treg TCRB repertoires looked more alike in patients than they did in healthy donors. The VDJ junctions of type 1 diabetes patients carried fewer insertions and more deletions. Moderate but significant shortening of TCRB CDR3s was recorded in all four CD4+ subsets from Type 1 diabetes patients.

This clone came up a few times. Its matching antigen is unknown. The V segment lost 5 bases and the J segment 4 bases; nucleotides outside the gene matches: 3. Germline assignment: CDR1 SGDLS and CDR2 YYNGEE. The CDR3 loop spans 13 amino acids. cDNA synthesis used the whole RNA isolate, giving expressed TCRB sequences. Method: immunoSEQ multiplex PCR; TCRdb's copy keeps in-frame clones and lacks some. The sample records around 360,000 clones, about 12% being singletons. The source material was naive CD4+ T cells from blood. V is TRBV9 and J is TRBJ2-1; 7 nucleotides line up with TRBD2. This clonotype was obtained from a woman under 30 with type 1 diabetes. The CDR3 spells CASRAGEYNEQFF. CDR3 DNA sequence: TGTGCCAGCAGGGCGGGGGAGTACAATGAGCAGTTCTTC.